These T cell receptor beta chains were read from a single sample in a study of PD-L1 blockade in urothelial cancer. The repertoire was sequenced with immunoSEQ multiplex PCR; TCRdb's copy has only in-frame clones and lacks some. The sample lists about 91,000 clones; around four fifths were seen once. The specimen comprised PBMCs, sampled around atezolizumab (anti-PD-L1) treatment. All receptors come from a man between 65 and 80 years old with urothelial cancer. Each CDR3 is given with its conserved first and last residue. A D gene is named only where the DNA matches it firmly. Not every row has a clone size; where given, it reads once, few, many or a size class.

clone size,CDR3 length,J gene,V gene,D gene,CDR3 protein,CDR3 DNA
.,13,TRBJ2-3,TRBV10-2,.,CASRATRVDTQYF,TGCGCCAGCAGAGCGACTAGAGTAGATACGCAGTATTTT
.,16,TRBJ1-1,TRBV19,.,CASRERPGGLNTEAFF,TGTGCCAGTAGGGAGCGTCCGGGGGGCCTAAACACTGAAGCTTTCTTT
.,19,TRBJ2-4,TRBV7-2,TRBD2,CASSLDRPLAGGAKNIQYF,TGTGCCAGCAGCTTAGATAGGCCCCTAGCGGGAGGTGCCAAAAACATTCAGTACTTC
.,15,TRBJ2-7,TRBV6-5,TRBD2,CASSYSREGGYEQYF,TGTGCCAGCAGTTACTCACGGGAGGGAGGATACGAGCAGTACTTC
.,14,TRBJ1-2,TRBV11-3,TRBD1,CASNGPGTGDSYTF,TGTGCCAGCAACGGACCCGGGACAGGGGACAGCTACACCTTC
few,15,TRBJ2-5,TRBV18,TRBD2,CASSPPLAGEETQYF,TGTGCCAGCTCACCACCCCTAGCGGGAGAAGAGACCCAGTACTTC
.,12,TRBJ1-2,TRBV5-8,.,CASSRGGNGYTF,TGTGCCAGCAGCAGGGGGGGGAACGGCTACACCTTC
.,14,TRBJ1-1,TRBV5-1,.,CASSETTGNTEAFF,TGCGCCAGCAGCGAGACGACAGGTAACACTGAAGCTTTCTTT
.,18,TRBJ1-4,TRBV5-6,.,CASSPPNLLQGTNEKLFF,TGTGCCAGCAGCCCACCAAACTTATTACAGGGCACTAATGAAAAACTGTTTTTT
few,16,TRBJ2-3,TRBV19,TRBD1,CASSPRQGWGTDTQYF,TGTGCCAGTAGTCCCCGACAGGGCTGGGGCACAGATACGCAGTATTTT
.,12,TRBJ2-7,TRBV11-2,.,CASSLGGQEQYF,TGTGCCAGCAGCTTAGGAGGACAGGAGCAGTACTTC
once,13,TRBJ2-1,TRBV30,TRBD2,CAWRTSGNNEQFF,TGTGCCTGGAGGACTAGCGGGAACAATGAGCAGTTCTTC
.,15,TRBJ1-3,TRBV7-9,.,CASSPTEVSGNTIYF,TGTGCCAGCAGCCCGACAGAGGTTTCTGGAAACACCATATATTTT
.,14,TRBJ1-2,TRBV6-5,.,CASSYSGTKDGYTF,TGTGCCAGCAGTTACTCCGGAACTAAGGATGGCTACACCTTC
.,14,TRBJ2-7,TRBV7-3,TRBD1,CASSPGQSLYEQYF,TGTGCCAGCAGCCCGGGACAGAGCCTATACGAGCAGTACTTC
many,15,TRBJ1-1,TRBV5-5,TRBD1,CASSETGDVDTEAFF,TGTGCCAGCAGCGAGACAGGGGACGTTGACACTGAAGCTTTCTTT
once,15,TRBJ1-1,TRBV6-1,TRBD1,CASQTLITGGNEAFF,TGTGCCAGCCAGACCTTAATAACAGGGGGCAATGAAGCTTTCTTT
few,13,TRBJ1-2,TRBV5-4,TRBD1,CASQMDRVGGYTF,TGTGCCAGCCAGATGGACAGGGTGGGTGGCTACACCTTC
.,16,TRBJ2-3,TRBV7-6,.,CASSPIGAGRTDTQYF,TGTGCCAGCAGCCCCATAGGTGCGGGACGCACAGATACGCAGTATTTT
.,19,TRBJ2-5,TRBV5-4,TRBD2,CASSFSVSAGGRFQETQYF,TGTGCCAGCAGCTTCTCGGTTTCGGCGGGGGGTCGCTTCCAAGAGACCCAGTACTTC
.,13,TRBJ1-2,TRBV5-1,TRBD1,CASSSGTDYGYTF,TGCGCCAGCAGCTCCGGGACAGATTATGGCTACACCTTC
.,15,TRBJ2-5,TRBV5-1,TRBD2,CASRQSGGAGETQYF,TGCGCCAGCAGACAGAGCGGGGGGGCCGGAGAGACCCAGTACTTC
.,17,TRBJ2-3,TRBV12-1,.,CASSPGTSGPTLPPQYF,TGTGCCAGCAGCCCTGGGACTAGCGGGCCTACCCTGCCGCCGCAGTATTTT
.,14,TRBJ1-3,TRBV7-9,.,CASSPGTPRNTIYF,TGTGCCAGCAGCCCCGGGACACCCAGAAACACCATATATTTT
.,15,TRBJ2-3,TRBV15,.,CATSRDSQVTDTQYF,TGTGCCACCAGCAGAGATTCCCAGGTCACAGATACGCAGTATTTT
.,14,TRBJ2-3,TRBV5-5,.,CASSSQLRTDTQYF,TGTGCCAGCAGTTCTCAACTTCGCACAGATACGCAGTATTTT
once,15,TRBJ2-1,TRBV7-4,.,CASSLVRGVNNEQFF,TGTGCCAGCAGCTTAGTCCGCGGGGTAAACAATGAGCAGTTCTTC
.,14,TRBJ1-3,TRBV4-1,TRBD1,CASSQTPGDRGIGF,TGCGCCAGCAGCCAAACCCCTGGGGACAGGGGTATTGGTTTT
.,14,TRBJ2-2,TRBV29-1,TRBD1,CSVIDRAGTGELFF,TGCAGCGTTATTGACAGGGCAGGCACCGGGGAGCTGTTTTTT
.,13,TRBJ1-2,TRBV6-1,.,CASKTETNYGYTF,TGTGCCAGCAAAACGGAGACTAACTATGGCTACACCTTC
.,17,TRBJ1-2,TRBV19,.,CASSNPGQARGNYGYTF,TGTGCCAGTAGTAACCCGGGACAAGCGAGGGGTAACTATGGCTACACCTTC
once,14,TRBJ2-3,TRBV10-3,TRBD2,CAIASGSSTDTQYF,TGTGCCATTGCCAGCGGGAGCAGCACAGATACGCAGTATTTT
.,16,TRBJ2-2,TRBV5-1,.,CASSLEGARQHGELFF,TGCGCCAGCAGCCTCGAAGGAGCCCGGCAACACGGGGAGCTGTTTTTT
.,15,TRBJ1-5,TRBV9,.,CASSPSGDVPQPQHF,TGTGCCAGCAGCCCCAGCGGGGACGTTCCTCAGCCCCAGCATTTT
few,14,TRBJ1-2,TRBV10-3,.,CAISEGRASYGYTF,TGTGCCATCAGTGAAGGCAGGGCATCGTATGGCTACACCTTC
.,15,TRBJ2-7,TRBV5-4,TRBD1,CASTLQGTGGYEQYF,TGTGCCAGCACCTTGCAGGGGACAGGGGGCTACGAGCAGTACTTC
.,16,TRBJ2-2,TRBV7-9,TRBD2,CASSPAGEANTGELFF,TGTGCCAGCAGCCCTGCGGGGGAAGCGAACACCGGGGAGCTGTTTTTT
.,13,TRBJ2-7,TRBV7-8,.,CASSLARGYEQYF,TGTGCCAGCAGCTTAGCGAGGGGGTACGAGCAGTACTTC